These 13 T cell receptor beta chains came from one sample sequenced in a study of T-cell reconstitution after alpha-beta-depleted transplantation in children. Unique molecular identifiers were incorporated during preparation of the TCRbeta library. MiXCR, applied by TCRdb to the PCR reads, yields one record per CDR3 protein. Among 250,000 to 300,000 distinct CDR3 sequences listed, over 8% were seen once. The source was PBMCs from the stem cell graft donor, collected from the stem cell graft. The source is a human donor who donated a stem cell graft to a child with SCID.

The V call is TRBV6-1, the J call TRBJ2-4; D may be TRBD2 (5 bases). Germline CDR1 reads MNHNS; CDR2 reads SASEGT. Trimming stripped 6 bases from V and 0 bases from J, with 15 bases between. The CDR3 contains 16 residues. The CDR3 nucleotides are TGTGCCAGCAGCGAGAGGGAAGGTGGAGCCAAAAACATTCAGTACTTC. The encoded protein is CASSEREGGAKNIQYF.

The rearrangement joins TRBV27 to TRBJ2-1; 12 bases map to TRBD2. In germline, CDR1 is MNHEY, CDR2 SMNVEV (reference sequence). The CDR3 runs to 15 residues. J lost 7 bases, V lost 3 bases, and 4 bases had no gene match. CDR3 region: CASSFSSGGVNEQFF. CDR3 sequence (DNA): TGTGCCAGCAGTTTTTCTAGCGGGGGGGTAAATGAGCAGTTCTTC.

This clonotype is categorized as medium-sized. V gene TRBV25-1 combines with J gene TRBJ2-5; D remains ambiguous. This CDR3 region has 10 residues. The germline V gene has CDR1 MGHDK and CDR2 SYGVNS. Trimming shortened V by 8 bases and J by 1 base, and 2 bases separated the two germline ends. This CDR3 reads CASGQETQYF. The CDR3 bases are TGTGCCAGCGGCCAAGAGACCCAGTACTTC.

This clonotype showed up many times. This chain connects TRBV7-2 to TRBJ2-7; 8 nucleotides line up with TRBD1. Per germline, CDR1 SGHTA and CDR2 FQGNSA. Trimming took 3 bases from V and 5 from J; bases not matched to a gene: 6. This CDR3 region has 14 residues. In DNA form, the CDR3 reads TGTGCCAGCAGCTTCGACAGGGGCCGGAACGAGCAGTACTTC. Amino acid sequence: CASSFDRGRNEQYF.

The chain combines TRBV6-5 with TRBJ2-5, with unresolved D. Germline CDR1 reads MNHEY; CDR2 reads SVGAGI. The CDR3 loop spans 14 amino acids. The V end was cut by 2 bases, the J end by 3 bases, with 10 bases between. The CDR3 DNA follows: TGTGCCAGCAGTTACCTCGCCAGAGAAGAGACCCAGTACTTC. Encoded protein: CASSYLAREETQYF.

This clonotype was found a few times. This chain connects TRBV12-3 or TRBV12-4 to TRBJ2-7, with D uncertain. V was trimmed by 8 bases and J by 4 bases, leaving 9 bases between them. This CDR3 region has 11 residues. The CDR3 loop is CASGVFYEQYF. Written as DNA, the CDR3 is TGTGCCAGCGGGGTTTTTTACGAGCAGTACTTC.

The chain uses TRBV4-1 and TRBJ2-7; 7 bases match TRBD2. Germline CDR1 and CDR2: MGHRA and YSYEKL. Trimming removed 3 bases from V and 6 bases from J; junction bases left unmatched: 17. This CDR3 has 17 residues. DNA of the CDR3: TGCGCCAGCAGCCAGTCTCCCAGCGGGGCCCAAACCTCCGAGCAGTACTTC. Translating gives CASSQSPSGAQTSEQYF.

The V gene is TRBV5-1, the J gene TRBJ2-5; D may correspond to TRBD1 or TRBD2 (5 bases each). Germline V gene sequence: CDR1 SGHRS, CDR2 YFSETQ. CDR3 length: 13 residues. V lost 4 bases, J lost 3 bases, and 10 bases lay in between. The CDR3 is CASSTGTKETQYF. The CDR3, as DNA: TGCGCCAGCAGCACCGGGACCAAAGAGACCCAGTACTTC. The variable domain in full, completed from reference TRBV5-1 and TRBJ2-5, reads KAGVTQTPRYLIKTRGQQVTLSCSPISGHRSVSWYQQTPGQGLQFLFEYFSETQRNKGNFPGRFSGRQFSNSRSEMNVSTLELGDSALYLCASSTGTKETQYFGPGTRLLVL.

The chain employs TRBV7-2 and TRBJ1-1, with D unresolved. The CDR3 loop spans 12 amino acids. Per germline, CDR1 SGHTA and CDR2 FQGNSA. Trimming cost V 2 bases and J 3 bases, with 4 bases left between them. DNA for the CDR3: TGTGCCAGCAGCTTACGCTACACTGAAGCTTTCTTT. Protein sequence: CASSLRYTEAFF. Variable domain in full (rest from reference TRBV7-2 and TRBJ1-1): GAGVSQSPSNKVTEKGKDVELRCDPISGHTALYWYRQSLGQGLEFLIYFQGNSAPDKSGLPSDRFSAERTGGSVSTLTIQRTQQEDSAVYLCASSLRYTEAFFGQGTRLTVV.

The rearrangement uses TRBV20-1 and TRBJ2-7; D is uncertain. V gave up 2 bases and J gave up 4 bases, with 12 bases separating them. The CDR3 is made up of 13 amino acids. CDR1 and CDR2 from the germline V gene are DFQATT and SNEGSKA (reference sequence). The CDR3 sequence is CSARSRQTYEQYF. CDR3 sequence (DNA): TGCAGTGCTAGATCCCGGCAGACGTACGAGCAGTACTTC.

This clonotype was counted between two and nine times. The chain couples TRBV19 to TRBJ1-6, with 9 nucleotides matching TRBD1. V shed 6 bases and J 5 bases; nucleotides not matched to a gene: 5. The CDR3 sequence is 15 residues long. Germline assignment: CDR1 LNHDA and CDR2 SQIVND (reference sequence). The CDR3 nucleotides read TGTGCCAGTAGGAATACAGGGGGCAATAATTCACCCCTCCACTTT. It yields the protein CASRNTGGNNSPLHF.

In this sample, this clonotype turned up a few times. The genes are TRBV9 and TRBJ2-1, with 7 bases that match TRBD2. Trimming removed 0 bases from V and 9 bases from J; junction bases left unmatched: 12. The CDR3 totals 16 residues. Germline V gene sequence: CDR1 SGDLS, CDR2 YYNGEE. The CDR3 region has the DNA TGTGCCAGCAGCGTAGTGGTCCGGGGGGATGGGCCTGAGCAGTTCTTC. It codes for CASSVVVRGDGPEQFF.

The rearrangement uses TRBV7-8 and TRBJ1-1; D is undetermined. The V end lost 5 bases, the J end lost 1 base, and 11 bases lay between the germline ends. This CDR3 has 14 amino acids. Germline V gene sequence: CDR1 SGHVS, CDR2 FQNEAQ. The chain's CDR3 is CASSAFMGNTEAFF. The DNA of the CDR3 is TGTGCCAGCAGCGCTTTTATGGGGAACACTGAAGCTTTCTTT.